One and the same sample provided the 27 T cell receptor beta chains below, sequenced in a study of CD8 T cells in ankylosing spondylitis. TCRdb reprocessed the 5' RACE reads via MiXCR and lists one record per CDR3 protein. Of about 25,000 distinct CDR3 sequences in the sample, under 3% were seen once. Sequencing was carried out using blood, either unsorted or a sorted T cell fraction (not recorded which). These receptor sequences come from a female donor with ankylosing spondylitis or in good health (not recorded which).

This clonotype was found many times. The chain employs TRBV9 and TRBJ2-1; 9 nucleotides match TRBD2. V shed 4 bases, J shed 3 bases, and the junction held 5 bases outside the gene matches. Germline assignment: CDR1 SGDLS and CDR2 YYNGEE. CDR3 length: 15 residues. The CDR3 DNA reads TGTGCCAGCAGCTCAAAAGCGGGGGGCTACAATGAGCAGTTCTTC. This sequence encodes CASSSKAGGYNEQFF. The full variable domain, its missing parts supplied by reference TRBV9 and TRBJ2-1, is DSGVTQTPKHLITATGQRVTLRCSPRSGDLSVYWYQQSLDQGLQFLIQYYNGEERAKGNILERFSAQQFPDLHSELNLSSLELGDSALYFCASSSKAGGYNEQFFGPGTRLTVL.

This clonotype was counted at least ten times. The J gene is TRBJ2-1, the V gene TRBV9; D unclear. The CDR3 is 17 residues long. The V end was cut by 0 bases, the J end by 5 bases, with 18 bases between. Per germline, CDR1 SGDLS and CDR2 YYNGEE. In DNA form, the CDR3 reads TGTGCCAGCAGCGTAGGGCAAACAAGATTGGGAAACAATGAGCAGTTCTTC. It encodes CASSVGQTRLGNNEQFF.

At least ten counts were recorded for this clonotype. The chain combines TRBV9 with TRBJ2-4, with D perhaps matching TRBD2 (5 bases). Germline CDR1 and CDR2: SGDLS and YYNGEE. Trimming removed 0 bases at V and 8 bases at J, with 12 bases between. The CDR3 totals 14 residues. In DNA form, the CDR3 reads TGTGCCAGCAGCGTAGAGGGCGGGCTGGACATTCAGTACTTC. Its translation: CASSVEGGLDIQYF.

In its sample, this clonotype was seen many times. The chain is built from TRBV12-3 or TRBV12-4 and TRBJ1-1, with TRBD1 as a possible D gene (5 bases). The CDR3 sequence is 14 residues long. V was cut by 1 base and J by 3 bases, with 9 bases left in between. CDR3 region: CASSLVGTHTEAFF. The CDR3 region has the DNA TGTGCCAGCAGTTTAGTTGGGACGCACACTGAAGCTTTCTTT.

This clonotype was picked up many times. CDR3 coding DNA: TGTGCCAGCAGCGTAACCGGGACTAGAAACAATGAGCAGTTCTTC. This codes for CASSVTGTRNNEQFF. The chain links TRBV9 to TRBJ2-1; 8 bases agree with TRBD2. The V gene's germline CDR1 is SGDLS and CDR2 YYNGEE. V lost 1 base and J lost 5; bases outside the gene matches: 5. This CDR3 region has 15 residues. Drawing the rest from reference TRBV9 and TRBJ2-1, the complete variable domain is DSGVTQTPKHLITATGQRVTLRCSPRSGDLSVYWYQQSLDQGLQFLIQYYNGEERAKGNILERFSAQQFPDLHSELNLSSLELGDSALYFCASSVTGTRNNEQFFGPGTRLTVL.

The V call is TRBV9, the J call TRBJ2-1; the D gene is possibly TRBD1 (6 bases). Germline-derived CDR1 and CDR2 are SGDLS and YYNGEE. CDR3 size: 16 residues. V was shortened by 0 bases and J by 2 bases, with 12 bases between the two germline ends. The CDR3 spells CASSVGPQGTYNEQFF. DNA for the CDR3: TGTGCCAGCAGCGTAGGCCCCCAGGGGACCTACAATGAGCAGTTCTTC.

This clonotype was recorded at least ten times. J is TRBJ2-1 and V is TRBV9; 9 bases match TRBD2. CDR3 length equals 15 residues. The junction had 9 bases not matched to a gene; V was cut back by 5 bases and J by 6 bases. Germline lookup yields CDR1 SGDLS and CDR2 YYNGEE. CDR3 DNA: TGTGCCAGCAGTGGGACTGGCGGGAGGGCCAATGAGCAGTTCTTC. It codes for CASSGTGGRANEQFF.

This clonotype was observed at least ten times. The chain links TRBV9 to TRBJ2-3; D is unclear. V lost 4 bases and J lost 3, with 15 bases in between. Germline CDR1 reads SGDLS; CDR2 reads YYNGEE. The CDR3 has 15 residues. The CDR3 spells CASSPRYWSTDTQYF. CDR3 in DNA: TGTGCCAGCAGCCCCCGTTACTGGTCGACAGATACGCAGTATTTT.

Many counts were recorded for this clonotype. CDR3 residues: CASSGPGTTNNEQFF. The CDR3 DNA sequence: TGTGCCAGCAGCGGTCCCGGGACAACAAACAATGAGCAGTTCTTC. The rearrangement links TRBV9 to TRBJ2-1; maybe TRBD1 (6 bases). Trimming took off 3 bases at V and 5 bases at J, with 15 bases between the two ends. Germline V gene lookup returns CDR1 SGDLS and CDR2 YYNGEE. This CDR3 comprises 15 residues.

This clonotype was observed at least ten times. This rearrangement joins TRBV9 to TRBJ2-1, with TRBD2 matching 9 bases. Germline CDR1 is SGDLS and CDR2 is YYNGEE. Germline trimming cut 4 bases from V and 0 bases from J; bases unmatched to any gene: 8. This CDR3 spans 17 amino acids. The DNA of the CDR3 is TGTGCCAGCAGCCTCCAAGGCGGGGGGGTCTCCTACAATGAGCAGTTCTTC. Protein product: CASSLQGGGVSYNEQFF.

This clonotype was picked up many times. The chain has TRBV9 and TRBJ2-1, with 9 bases lining up with TRBD2. This CDR3 is 14 amino acids long. CDR1 is SGDLS and CDR2 is YYNGEE in the germline V gene. J lost 11 bases, V lost 0 bases, and 6 bases had no gene match. DNA for the CDR3: TGTGCCAGCAGCGTAGTGTCTAGCGGGACAAAGCAGTTCTTC. Its protein is CASSVVSSGTKQFF. Drawing the rest from reference TRBV9 and TRBJ2-1, the complete variable domain is DSGVTQTPKHLITATGQRVTLRCSPRSGDLSVYWYQQSLDQGLQFLIQYYNGEERAKGNILERFSAQQFPDLHSELNLSSLELGDSALYFCASSVVSSGTKQFFGPGTRLTVL.

In its sample, this clonotype was seen many times. CDR3 amino acids: CASSVGWARGSPNEQFF. The CDR3 nucleotides read TGTGCCAGCAGCGTAGGGTGGGCCAGGGGGAGCCCCAATGAGCAGTTCTTC. V is TRBV9 and J is TRBJ2-1, with 7 positions matching TRBD1. CDR1 is SGDLS, CDR2 YYNGEE, per germline. The CDR3 is 17 residues long. V dropped 0 bases and J dropped 6; count of bases not matched to a gene: 12.

By proportion, this clonotype is medium-sized. The chain combines TRBV9 with TRBJ2-3, with D perhaps matching TRBD2 (6 bases). The CDR3 extends over 16 amino acids. The germline V gene encodes CDR1 SGDLS and CDR2 YYNGEE. The V and J ends lost 4 bases and 2 bases respectively, with 17 bases between them. CDR3 coding DNA: TGTGCCAGCAGCCCCCAGCCGGGACTTAACACAGATACGCAGTATTTT. Translated, it gives CASSPQPGLNTDTQYF.

This clonotype was found many times. This chain links TRBV9 with TRBJ2-2, with 7 positions matching TRBD1. This CDR3 contains 14 residues. The V gene end was trimmed by 6 bases and the J gene end by 7 bases; junction bases not matched to a gene: 9. The germline V gene encodes CDR1 SGDLS and CDR2 YYNGEE. The CDR3 loop reads CASTRQGEVGELFF. CDR3 nucleotides: TGTGCCAGCACCCGACAGGGAGAGGTCGGGGAGCTGTTTTTT.

This clonotype was counted many times. The V gene is TRBV9, the J gene TRBJ2-5, with D possibly matching TRBD1 (5 bases). V lost 2 bases, J lost 0 bases, and 11 bases lay in between. The length of the CDR3 is 15 residues. CDR1 and CDR2 (germline): SGDLS, YYNGEE. CDR3: CASSVRGDNQETQYF. DNA for the CDR3: TGTGCCAGCAGCGTTAGGGGCGACAACCAAGAGACCCAGTACTTC.

This clonotype was counted at least ten times. V is TRBV25-1 and J is TRBJ2-5; D is undetermined. Trimming removed 1 base from V and 7 bases from J, with 4 bases in between. Germline V gene data show CDR1 as MGHDK and CDR2 as SYGVNS. CDR3 length: 11 residues. This CDR3 reads CASSESGTQYF. The CDR3 bases are TGTGCCAGCAGTGAATCGGGGACCCAGTACTTC.

In this sample, this clonotype turned up many times. This sequence joins TRBV9 and TRBJ2-3; 7 positions agree with TRBD1. The CDR3 extends over 15 amino acids. CDR1 and CDR2 from the germline V gene are SGDLS and YYNGEE. Losses at the gene ends were 0 bases for V and 4 bases for J; bases not matched to a gene: 5. The CDR3 region is CASSVEAGGSDTQYF. The CDR3 DNA reads TGTGCCAGCAGCGTAGAGGCAGGGGGATCAGATACGCAGTATTTT. Together with reference TRBV9 and TRBJ2-3, the CDR3 gives the full variable domain: DSGVTQTPKHLITATGQRVTLRCSPRSGDLSVYWYQQSLDQGLQFLIQYYNGEERAKGNILERFSAQQFPDLHSELNLSSLELGDSALYFCASSVEAGGSDTQYFGPGTRLTVL.

This clonotype was detected many times. This chain uses TRBV9 with TRBJ2-5; 12 nucleotides line up with TRBD2. Germline V gene data show CDR1 as SGDLS and CDR2 as YYNGEE. The CDR3 extends over 16 amino acids. With 3 bases clipped from V and 2 bases from J, the junction kept 5 bases outside the gene matches. For the CDR3, the DNA is TGTGCCAGCAGCGGACTAGCGGGGGTAAATCAAGAGACCCAGTACTTC. Encoded protein: CASSGLAGVNQETQYF.

The sample holds many counts of this clonotype. The chain couples TRBV9 to TRBJ2-1; 9 bases map to TRBD1. The germline CDR1 and CDR2 sequences are SGDLS and YYNGEE. The CDR3 is made up of 17 amino acids. J was trimmed by 6 bases and V by 0 bases; bases with no gene match: 10. The CDR3 here is CASSVAILGTGPNEQFF. The CDR3 nucleotides read TGTGCCAGCAGCGTAGCGATTCTCGGGACAGGGCCCAATGAGCAGTTCTTC.

This clonotype was observed at least ten times. J is TRBJ2-2 and V is TRBV9, with D perhaps matching TRBD1 (6 bases). Germline CDR1 SGDLS, CDR2 YYNGEE. Trimming cost V 0 bases and J 8 bases, with 14 bases left between them. CDR3 size: 15 residues. The DNA of the CDR3 is TGTGCCAGCAGCGTAGGCACAGGGCGAGGGGGGGAGCTGTTTTTT. Its protein product is CASSVGTGRGGELFF.

This clonotype has at least ten counts. The chain recombines TRBV9 with TRBJ1-6; D is possibly TRBD1 (5 bases). This CDR3 contains 15 residues. In germline, CDR1 is SGDLS, CDR2 YYNGEE. V was cut by 5 bases and J by 7 bases, with 16 bases left in between. This CDR3 is CASRGDSSQNSPLHF. The CDR3 DNA is TGTGCCAGCAGGGGAGACAGTTCCCAGAATTCACCCCTCCACTTT.

This clonotype was recorded at least ten times. The rearrangement uses TRBV9 and TRBJ1-3; possible D gene TRBD1, 5 bases. The CDR3 covers 15 residues. Trimming left V 0 bases short and J 4 bases short, with 11 bases between. CDR1 is SGDLS, CDR2 YYNGEE, per germline. This CDR3 is CASSVEGPPGNTIYF. CDR3 coding DNA: TGTGCCAGCAGCGTAGAGGGACCCCCGGGAAACACCATATATTTT.

In its sample, this clonotype was seen many times. The rearrangement joins TRBV9 to TRBJ2-5, with D possibly being TRBD2 (6 bases). CDR3 size: 15 residues. Germline CDR1 is SGDLS and CDR2 is YYNGEE. Between the trimmed V and J ends, which lost 3 bases and 3 bases, there was a span of 15 bases. CDR3 in DNA: TGTGCCAGCAGCGGCAGCGGGTATACGAAAGAGACCCAGTACTTC. This codes for CASSGSGYTKETQYF.

This clonotype ranks as medium-sized. The chain recombines TRBV9 with TRBJ1-6; D gene uncertain. There are 15 residues in the CDR3. Germline V gives CDR1 SGDLS, CDR2 YYNGEE. The ends were cut back, 0 bases at V and 5 bases at J, with 9 bases in the middle. CDR3 residues: CASSVGRSDNSPLHF. Here the CDR3 DNA reads TGTGCCAGCAGCGTAGGGAGGTCCGATAATTCACCCCTCCACTTT.

This clonotype was recorded at least ten times. The chain carries TRBV9 and TRBJ2-5, with 8 positions matching TRBD2. J was trimmed by 0 bases and V by 4 bases; bases with no gene match: 11. CDR3 length equals 17 residues. Germline lookup yields CDR1 SGDLS and CDR2 YYNGEE. CDR3 loop: CASSSYSGTSYQETQYF. CDR3 bases: TGTGCCAGCAGCAGCTACTCCGGGACTAGTTACCAAGAGACCCAGTACTTC.

This clonotype was recorded many times. The genes are TRBV9 and TRBJ2-5, with TRBD1 as a possible D gene (6 bases). The CDR3 is made up of 14 amino acids. The V end was cut by 1 base, the J end by 5 bases, with 12 bases between. Germline V gives CDR1 SGDLS, CDR2 YYNGEE. The CDR3 is CASSVSTGLETQYF. The CDR3, as DNA: TGTGCCAGCAGCGTATCCACAGGGTTGGAGACCCAGTACTTC.

The table lists this clonotype with many counts. The chain employs TRBV9 and TRBJ2-3; TRBD2 matches at 8 bases. The length of the CDR3 is 16 residues. Trimming at V came to 4 bases and at J to 4 bases, leaving 11 bases not matched to a gene. Germline V gene lookup returns CDR1 SGDLS and CDR2 YYNGEE. DNA for the CDR3: TGTGCCAGCAGCATAACCGCGGGAGGAGGGCCAGATACGCAGTATTTT. Translated, it gives CASSITAGGGPDTQYF.